These 15 T cell receptor beta chains share one sample of origin, sequenced in a study of T cells in Graves' hyperthyroidism and ophthalmopathy. Amplification of TCR beta CDR3 regions was performed using RNA transcripts as template. HTBI primers drove first-round RT-PCR of the TCR CDR3. MiXCR, applied by TCRdb to the multiplex PCR reads, yields one record per CDR3 protein. Of more than 500,000 distinct CDR3 sequences listed, around 15% were seen once; the top ten hold around 4%. The specimen sequenced was blood. These TCRs come from a woman younger than 45 with Graves' hyperthyroidism.

This clonotype was observed at least ten times. The rearrangement joins TRBV30 to TRBJ1-1, with D hard to call. The CDR3 covers 13 residues. V was cut by 4 bases and J by 10 bases, with 19 bases left in between. CDR1 GTSNPN and CDR2 SVGIG come from the germline V gene (reference sequence). This CDR3 is CAWTEVGRRVAFF. DNA of the CDR3: TGTGCCTGGACCGAGGTGGGGAGGCGGGTAGCTTTCTTT.

The chain recombines TRBV19 with TRBJ2-7; D unresolved. This CDR3 is built from 13 residues. Germline V gene lookup returns CDR1 LNHDA and CDR2 SQIVND (reference sequence). Trimming removed 4 bases at V and 2 bases at J, with 9 bases between. CDR3 protein: CASSNKGPYEQYF. Written as DNA, the CDR3 is TGTGCCAGTAGTAACAAAGGGCCCTACGAGCAGTACTTC.

About this clonotype itself: One junction end does not reproduce the germline sequence, and a read error may be involved. This chain joins TRBV2 and TRBJ2-1, with TRBD2 matching 11 bases. The CDR3 is 17 residues long. CDR1 SNHLY and CDR2 FYNNEI come from the germline V gene. As DNA, the CDR3 is TGCGCCAGCAGCCAAGGAGGGGTACTAGCGGGAGTCGATGAGCAGTTCTTC. Protein product: CASSQGGVLAGVDEQFF.

The table lists this clonotype with many counts. V gene TRBV11-2 combines with J gene TRBJ2-7, with D unresolved. The CDR3 consists of 12 residues. The germline V gene has CDR1 SGHAT and CDR2 FQNNGV. With 6 bases removed from V and 0 bases from J, the gap between germline ends came to 6 bases. The CDR3 DNA follows: TGTGCCAGCAGAGGTGTCTCCTACGAGCAGTACTTC. Its protein product is CASRGVSYEQYF.

This clonotype was observed a handful of times. The chain recombines TRBV30 with TRBJ2-5, with D unresolved. Germline V gives CDR1 GTSNPN, CDR2 SVGIG (reference sequence). V gave up 2 bases and J gave up 2 bases, with 3 bases separating them. This CDR3 has 11 amino acids. In DNA, the CDR3 is TGTGCCTGGAGTCGACAAGAGACCCAGTACTTC. Translation gives CAWSRQETQYF.

This clonotype occurred a few times. The V gene is TRBV24-1, the J gene TRBJ2-3, with D hard to call. Trimming cost V 5 bases and J 1 base, with 12 bases left between them. The germline V gene has CDR1 KGHDR and CDR2 SFDVKD. There are 15 residues in the CDR3. As DNA, the CDR3 is TGTGCCACCAGTGGAGGAGACGCCCGCACAGATACGCAGTATTTT. Translating gives CATSGGDARTDTQYF.

This clonotype was observed at least ten times. The chain has TRBV3-1 and TRBJ2-1; D gene uncertain. The germline gives CDR1 LGHDT, CDR2 YNNKEL (reference sequence). V lost 1 base, J lost 6 bases, and 16 bases lay in between. This CDR3 spans 16 amino acids. The CDR3 sequence is CASSQGMAAITNEQFF. The CDR3 DNA reads TGTGCCAGCAGCCAAGGGATGGCTGCCATTACCAATGAGCAGTTCTTC.

The chain employs TRBV6-2 or TRBV6-3 and TRBJ2-2; D is possibly TRBD2 (7 bases). The CDR3 has 15 residues. Per the germline V gene, CDR1 is MNHEY and CDR2 is SVGEGT. V was clipped by 0 bases and J by 7 bases, with 12 bases between them. CDR3 sequence reads: CASSYSGGLGGELFF. The CDR3 DNA is TGTGCCAGCAGTTACTCGGGGGGGCTTGGCGGGGAGCTGTTTTTT.

This clonotype has a count of ten or more. This rearrangement joins TRBV12-3 or TRBV12-4 to TRBJ2-2, with D possibly matching TRBD1 (5 bases). This CDR3 has 16 residues. Trimming removed 1 base at V and 1 base at J, with 10 bases between. Written as DNA, the CDR3 is TGTGCCAGCAGTTTAGAGGGCAGGGTGAACACCGGGGAGCTGTTTTTT. Its translation: CASSLEGRVNTGELFF.

In its sample, this clonotype was seen a few times. The chain uses TRBV28 and TRBJ2-3, with a weak D call TRBD1 (6 bases). Germline assignment: CDR1 MDHEN and CDR2 SYDVKM. Trimming pared 6 bases from V and 6 bases from J, leaving 10 bases between. The CDR3 is 12 amino acids. The CDR3 DNA is TGTGCCAGCAGGACAGGTTTTGATACGCAGTATTTT. Translation gives CASRTGFDTQYF.

This clonotype was detected a few times. The chain joins TRBV4-2 to TRBJ2-2; the D is unclear. CDR3 length: 16 residues. Germline assignment: CDR1 LGHNA and CDR2 YNFKEQ. Trimming removed 0 bases from V and 4 bases from J, with 12 bases in between. The CDR3 here is CASSQDEGSGTGELFF. DNA of the CDR3: TGTGCCAGCAGCCAAGATGAAGGTAGTGGCACCGGGGAGCTGTTTTTT.

This clonotype was recorded at least ten times. The rearrangement links TRBV18 to TRBJ1-1; D may be TRBD1 (5 bases). The V gene's germline CDR1 is KGHSH and CDR2 LQKENI. The CDR3 runs to 15 residues. V lost 4 bases and J lost 1, with 13 bases in between. DNA of the CDR3: TGTGCCAGCTCACAGGACATCCATGGGAACACTGAAGCTTTCTTT. This translates into CASSQDIHGNTEAFF.

With regard to this clonotype: This may stem from a read error, because a much larger clone lies one nucleotide away. The chain links TRBV2 to TRBJ2-3, with D perhaps TRBD2 (5 bases). The CDR3 runs to 14 residues. Trimming removed 10 bases at V and 5 bases at J, with 19 bases between. Germline-derived CDR1 and CDR2 are SNHLY and FYNNEI. The CDR3 loop reads CATRLGAEKDTQYF. The CDR3 DNA reads TGTGCCACCAGGTTAGGAGCGGAGAAAGATACGCAGTATTTT.

This clonotype was seen repeatedly, ten times or more. The chain links TRBV7-6 to TRBJ2-7, with D unclear. The germline V and J ends were trimmed by 3 bases and 4 bases, with 10 bases remaining between them. CDR1 and CDR2 (germline): SGHVS, FNYEAQ. The CDR3 spans 13 residues. CDR3 in amino acids: CASSLSLNYEQYF. CDR3 DNA: TGTGCCAGCAGCTTGTCCCTCAATTACGAGCAGTACTTC.

This clonotype has a count of ten or more. This chain connects TRBV6-1 to TRBJ2-7; tentatively, D is TRBD2 (5 bases). With 5 bases removed from V and 3 bases from J, the gap between germline ends came to 14 bases. CDR1 is MNHNS, CDR2 SASEGT, per germline. The CDR3 sequence is 14 residues long. DNA of the CDR3: TGTGCCAGCAGTCAAGACTACTCGGGCTACGAGCAGTACTTC. Residues: CASSQDYSGYEQYF.